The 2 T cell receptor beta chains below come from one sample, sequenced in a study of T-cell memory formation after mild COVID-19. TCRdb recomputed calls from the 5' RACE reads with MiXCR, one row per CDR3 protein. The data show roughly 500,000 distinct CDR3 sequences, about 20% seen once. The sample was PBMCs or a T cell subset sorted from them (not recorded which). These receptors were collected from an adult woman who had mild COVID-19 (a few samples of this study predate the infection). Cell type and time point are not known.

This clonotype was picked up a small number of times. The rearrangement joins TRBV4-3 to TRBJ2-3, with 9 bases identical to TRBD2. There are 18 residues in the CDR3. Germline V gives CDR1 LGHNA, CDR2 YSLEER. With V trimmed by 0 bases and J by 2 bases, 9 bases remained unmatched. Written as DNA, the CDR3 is TGCGCCAGCAGCCAAGAGGCCTACCTAGCGGGAAACACAGATACGCAGTATTTT. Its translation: CASSQEAYLAGNTDTQYF.

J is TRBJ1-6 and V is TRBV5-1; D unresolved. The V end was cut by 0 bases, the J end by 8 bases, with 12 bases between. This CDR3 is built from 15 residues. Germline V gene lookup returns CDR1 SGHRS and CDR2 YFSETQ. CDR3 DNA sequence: TGCGCCAGCAGCTTGGTCCCCACCATGGATTCACCCCTCCACTTT. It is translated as CASSLVPTMDSPLHF. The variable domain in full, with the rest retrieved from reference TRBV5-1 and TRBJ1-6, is KAGVTQTPRYLIKTRGQQVTLSCSPISGHRSVSWYQQTPGQGLQFLFEYFSETQRNKGNFPGRFSGRQFSNSRSEMNVSTLELGDSALYLCASSLVPTMDSPLHFGNGTRLTVT.